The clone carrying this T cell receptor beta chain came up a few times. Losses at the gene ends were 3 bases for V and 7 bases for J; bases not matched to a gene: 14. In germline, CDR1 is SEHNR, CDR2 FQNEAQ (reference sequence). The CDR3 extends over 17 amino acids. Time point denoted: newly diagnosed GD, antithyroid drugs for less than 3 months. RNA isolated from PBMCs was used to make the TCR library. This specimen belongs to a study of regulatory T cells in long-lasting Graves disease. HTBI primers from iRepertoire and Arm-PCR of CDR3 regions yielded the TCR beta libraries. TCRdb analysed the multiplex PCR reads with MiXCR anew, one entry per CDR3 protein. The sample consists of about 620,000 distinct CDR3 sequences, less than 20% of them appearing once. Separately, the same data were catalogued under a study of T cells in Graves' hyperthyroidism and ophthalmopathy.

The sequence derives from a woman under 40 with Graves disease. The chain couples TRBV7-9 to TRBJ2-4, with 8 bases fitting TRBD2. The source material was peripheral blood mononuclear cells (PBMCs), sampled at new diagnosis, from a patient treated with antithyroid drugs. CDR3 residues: CASSFSHHREGLNIQYF. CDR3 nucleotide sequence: TGTGCCAGCAGCTTTAGTCACCACCGGGAGGGCCTGAACATTCAGTACTTC.